The following is a T cell receptor (beta chain) sequence with its context. The antigen remains unidentified. Germline CDR1 is SGHVS and CDR2 is FQNEAQ. The CDR3 is made up of 16 amino acids. V shed 0 bases and J shed 0 bases, with 11 bases lying between them. Sequencing targeted expressed TCRB transcripts, as all isolated RNA had been reverse transcribed. Some 3.6 million reads were obtained on average from naive, central memory and regulatory T cell samples. Sequencing used immunoSEQ multiplex PCR; TCRdb keeps in-frame clones, though not all of them. This table holds 330,000 or so clones, roughly 12% found once. The sample comes from a study of beta chain features in type 1 diabetes. Study findings and constraints: Among type 1 diabetes patients, VDJ junctions had fewer insertions and more deletions. Among all four CD4+ subsets, Type 1 diabetes patients had TCRB CDR3s that were moderately but significantly shorter. Compared with healthy donors, patients appeared to share more similar naive, central memory and regulatory TCRB repertoires. There was a possibility that cDNA sequencing over-represented cells with high TCR expression.

This receptor was obtained from a young woman with type 1 diabetes. The sample taken for sequencing was naive CD4+ T cells from blood. This sequence joins TRBV7-8 and TRBJ1-1; no definite D call. The CDR3, as DNA: TGTGCCAGCAGCTTAGCTCGGAGTGTAGTGAACACTGAAGCTTTCTTT. This sequence encodes CASSLARSVVNTEAFF.